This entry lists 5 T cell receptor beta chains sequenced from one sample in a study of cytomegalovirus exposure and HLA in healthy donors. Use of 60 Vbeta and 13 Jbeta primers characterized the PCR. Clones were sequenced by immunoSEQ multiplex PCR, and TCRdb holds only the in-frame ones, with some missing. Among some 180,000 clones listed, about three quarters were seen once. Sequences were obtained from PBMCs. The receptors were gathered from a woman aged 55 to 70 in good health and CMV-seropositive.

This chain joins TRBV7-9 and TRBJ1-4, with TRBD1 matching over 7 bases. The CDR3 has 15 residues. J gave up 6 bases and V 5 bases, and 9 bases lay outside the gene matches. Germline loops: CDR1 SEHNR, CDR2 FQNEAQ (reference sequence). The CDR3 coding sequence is TGTGCCAGCAGCCCGAAGGGGGCAGGGGATGAAAAACTGTTTTTT. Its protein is CASSPKGAGDEKLFF.

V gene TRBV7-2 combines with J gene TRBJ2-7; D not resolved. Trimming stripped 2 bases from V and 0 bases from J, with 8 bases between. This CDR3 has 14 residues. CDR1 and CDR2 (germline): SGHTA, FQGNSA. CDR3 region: CASSLIQSSYEQYF. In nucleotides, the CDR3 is TGTGCCAGCAGCTTAATACAAAGCTCCTACGAGCAGTACTTC.

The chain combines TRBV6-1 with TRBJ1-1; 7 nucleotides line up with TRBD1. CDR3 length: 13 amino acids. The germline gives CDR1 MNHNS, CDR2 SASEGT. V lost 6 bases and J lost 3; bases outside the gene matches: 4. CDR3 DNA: TGTGCCAGCAGGGGGGGACAGTACACTGAAGCTTTCTTT. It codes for CASRGGQYTEAFF.

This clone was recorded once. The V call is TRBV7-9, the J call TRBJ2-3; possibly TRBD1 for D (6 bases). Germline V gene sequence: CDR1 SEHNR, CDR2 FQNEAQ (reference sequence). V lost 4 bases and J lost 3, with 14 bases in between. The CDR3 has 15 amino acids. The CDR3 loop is CASSSTGSVTDTQYF. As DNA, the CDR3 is TGTGCCAGCAGCTCCACAGGGAGTGTGACAGATACGCAGTATTTT.

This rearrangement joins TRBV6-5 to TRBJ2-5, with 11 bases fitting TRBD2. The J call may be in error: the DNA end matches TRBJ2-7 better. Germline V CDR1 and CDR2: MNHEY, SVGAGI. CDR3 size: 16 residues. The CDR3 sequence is CASSSGGTSGFYEQYF. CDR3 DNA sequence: TGTGCCAGCAGTTCAGGCGGGACTAGCGGCTTTTACGAGCAGTACTTC.